This T cell receptor (beta chain) was identified during a study of OX40 agonist ivuxolimab in advanced cancers. Study context: Patients were dosed with the agonistic anti-OX40 (CD134) antibody ivuxolimab.

Using immunoSEQ multiplex PCR, the repertoire was profiled, and TCRdb retains in-frame clones only, with some absent. The sample holds about 83,000 clones; 75% to 95% are singletons and the top ten take about 7.6%. Germline-derived CDR1 and CDR2 are MDHEN and SYDVKM. CDR3 length: 15 amino acids. V was pared by 8 bases and J by 4 bases, with 18 bases between. This sequence joins TRBV28 and TRBJ1-5; D is unclear. This clonotype was sampled from an adult with an advanced solid tumor such as melanoma, head and neck, liver or kidney cancer. This specimen was CD4+ or CD8+ T cells sorted from blood, taken in a trial of the OX40 agonist ivuxolimab. The CDR3 sequence is CASWAWTEANQPQHF. The CDR3 DNA reads as TGTGCCAGCTGGGCATGGACGGAGGCTAATCAGCCCCAGCATTTT.